A single sample is the source of the 31 T cell receptor beta chains below, sequenced in a study of OX40 agonist ivuxolimab in advanced cancers. Here immunoSEQ multiplex PCR was the method, and the copy in TCRdb shows in-frame clones only, minus some. This table holds 70,000 to 80,000 clones, 94% found once. Sequencing was performed on CD4+ or CD8+ T cells sorted from blood, taken in a trial of the OX40 agonist ivuxolimab. All receptors derive from an adult with an advanced solid tumor such as melanoma, head and neck, liver or kidney cancer.

The V call is TRBV27, the J call TRBJ1-1; D is undetermined. CDR3 length: 12 amino acids. Trimming shortened V by 4 bases and J by 7 bases, and 10 bases separated the two germline ends. Germline loops: CDR1 MNHEY, CDR2 SMNVEV (reference sequence). CDR3 sequence reads: CASSWRLGEAFF. As DNA, the CDR3 is TGTGCCAGCAGTTGGAGGTTGGGTGAAGCTTTCTTT.

J is TRBJ1-1 and V is TRBV15; possibly TRBD1 for D (6 bases). The CDR3 has 17 residues. V was pared by 3 bases and J by 2 bases, with 19 bases between. Germline V gene data show CDR1 as LNHNV and CDR2 as YYDKDF (reference sequence). Here the CDR3 reads CATSSLQGDYINTEAFF. CDR3 bases: TGTGCCACCAGCAGTTTACAGGGTGATTATATAAACACTGAAGCTTTCTTT.

In this sample, this clone turned up a few times. V gene TRBV11-2 combines with J gene TRBJ2-7, with D possibly matching TRBD1 (7 bases). Germline CDR1 SGHAT, CDR2 FQNNGV. V was trimmed by 5 bases and J by 3 bases, leaving 17 bases between them. The CDR3 is made up of 15 amino acids. CDR3 loop: CASSPRQGLDYEQYF. The CDR3 nucleotides are TGTGCCAGCAGCCCCCGACAGGGACTGGACTACGAGCAGTACTTC.

The V gene is TRBV28, the J gene TRBJ2-3, with 7 nucleotides matching TRBD2. The germline gives CDR1 MDHEN, CDR2 SYDVKM. The V segment lost 5 bases and the J segment 4 bases; nucleotides outside the gene matches: 12. The CDR3 has 16 residues. As DNA, the CDR3 is TGTGCCAGCAGTCCCCCGGAGGCGGGAGCCCCAGATACGCAGTATTTT. Translated, it gives CASSPPEAGAPDTQYF.

The chain is built from TRBV7-2 and TRBJ1-2, with D maybe TRBD1 (5 bases). Trimming cost V 5 bases and J 0 bases, with 10 bases left between them. Looked up from germline, CDR1 is SGHTA and CDR2 is FQGNSA. The CDR3 consists of 14 residues. The CDR3 DNA is TGTGCCAGCAGCCGGGACCCGGCTAACTATGGCTACACCTTC. Its protein product is CASSRDPANYGYTF.

A word on this clone: Distinct nucleotide sequences in the sample also encode this CDR3. The chain joins TRBV27 to TRBJ2-1; D gene unclear. This CDR3 contains 13 residues. Germline assignment: CDR1 MNHEY and CDR2 SMNVEV (reference sequence). V shed 6 bases and J shed 0 bases, with 6 bases lying between them. The DNA for the CDR3 is TGTGCCAGCAGCTTAGGCTCCTACAATGAGCAGTTCTTC. Residues: CASSLGSYNEQFF.

This chain uses TRBV4-3 with TRBJ2-3; the match to TRBD1 covers 8 bases. Germline V CDR1 and CDR2: LGHNA, YSLEER. The CDR3 totals 16 residues. J gave up 4 bases and V 0 bases, and 6 bases lay outside the gene matches. The CDR3 coding sequence is TGCGCCAGCAGCCAAGACCGAGACAGGGGAGCAGATACGCAGTATTTT. It is translated as CASSQDRDRGADTQYF.

The chain combines TRBV6-5 with TRBJ1-2; no definite D call. CDR3 size: 13 residues. CDR1 MNHEY and CDR2 SVGAGI come from the germline V gene. V was cut by 6 bases and J by 6 bases, with 14 bases left in between. Here the CDR3 reads CASSVGRAHGYTF. CDR3 sequence (DNA): TGTGCCAGCAGCGTCGGACGGGCTCATGGCTACACCTTC.

This clone was counted once. Other DNA sequences of this sample code for an identical CDR3. The chain recombines TRBV4-3 with TRBJ2-7; 10 bases are a match to TRBD2. Germline CDR1 and CDR2: LGHNA and YSLEER. This CDR3 has 15 amino acids. The trim removed 1 base at V and 4 bases at J, leaving 4 bases unmatched. The CDR3 bases are TGCGCCAGCAGCCAAGGGCTAGCGGGAGCGTACGAGCAGTACTTC. Residues: CASSQGLAGAYEQYF.

The rearrangement uses TRBV4-1 and TRBJ2-1, with a weak D call TRBD2 (6 bases). Looked up from germline, CDR1 is MGHRA and CDR2 is YSYEKL. The germline V and J ends were trimmed by 3 bases and 4 bases, with 16 bases remaining between them. This CDR3 spans 16 amino acids. This CDR3 reads CASSHSAELAYNEQFF. The CDR3 bases are TGCGCCAGCAGCCACTCAGCGGAACTAGCTTACAATGAGCAGTTCTTC.

The chain is built from TRBV6-6 and TRBJ2-7; D unclear. The CDR3 is 12 residues long. CDR1 is MNHNY, CDR2 SVGAGI, per germline (reference sequence). V lost 2 bases, J lost 7 bases, and 9 bases lay in between. The CDR3 coding sequence is TGTGCCAGCAGTTACGTGGGGTTAGAGCAGTACTTC. Its translation: CASSYVGLEQYF.

The chain recombines TRBV11-3 with TRBJ2-7; D unresolved. V was cut by 2 bases and J by 0 bases, with 5 bases left in between. Germline V gives CDR1 SGHNT, CDR2 YENEEA. The CDR3 covers 13 residues. The CDR3 DNA sequence: TGTGCCAGCAGCTTAAGCTTCTCCTACGAGCAGTACTTC. Translation gives CASSLSFSYEQYF.

This clone was detected once. The genes are TRBV7-9 and TRBJ2-7; tentative D call: TRBD1 (6 bases). Per germline, CDR1 SEHNR and CDR2 FQNEAQ (reference sequence). V lost 5 bases, J lost 3 bases, and 17 bases lay in between. CDR3 length: 15 amino acids. The CDR3 sequence is CASSLPTGGLYEQYF. The CDR3 nucleotides are TGTGCCAGCAGCCTCCCGACTGGGGGCCTCTACGAGCAGTACTTC.

CDR3 nucleotide sequence: TGTGCCAGCAGCTTAGACCCAGGGGCTCCGTATGAGCAGTTCTTC. This translates into CASSLDPGAPYEQFF. The gene calls are TRBV7-8 and TRBJ2-1; perhaps TRBD1 as D (6 bases). V was cut by 1 base and J by 8 bases, with 15 bases left in between. The germline V gene encodes CDR1 SGHVS and CDR2 FQNEAQ. This CDR3 region has 15 residues.

The chain is built from TRBV9 and TRBJ2-7; the match to TRBD1 covers 7 bases. CDR3 length: 15 amino acids. The V segment lost 3 bases and the J segment 1 base; nucleotides outside the gene matches: 7. Per the germline V gene, CDR1 is SGDLS and CDR2 is YYNGEE. The CDR3 nucleotides read TGTGCCAGCAGCGCCGGAACAGGGGCTTCCTACGAGCAGTACTTC. It is translated as CASSAGTGASYEQYF.

V and J are TRBV27 and TRBJ2-7; D gene uncertain. In germline, CDR1 is MNHEY, CDR2 SMNVEV (reference sequence). The CDR3 has 14 residues. V dropped 2 bases and J dropped 4 bases, with 12 bases sitting between them. Here the CDR3 DNA reads TGTGCCAGCAGTTTAATTCCTAGTGGGTACGAGCAGTACTTC. This gives the protein CASSLIPSGYEQYF.

This chain uses TRBV28 with TRBJ2-7; 7 nucleotides match TRBD2. Germline-derived CDR1 and CDR2 are MDHEN and SYDVKM. This CDR3 contains 14 residues. J gave up 2 bases and V 5 bases, and 6 bases lay outside the gene matches. The CDR3: CASSPIAGPYEQYF. For the CDR3, the DNA is TGTGCCAGCAGTCCCATAGCGGGCCCCTACGAGCAGTACTTC.

This clone has only one observation. This chain uses TRBV6-5 with TRBJ2-7; no reliable D call. There are 12 residues in the CDR3. V lost 6 bases, J lost 3 bases, and 9 bases lay in between. From germline, CDR1 is MNHEY and CDR2 SVGAGI. CDR3 in DNA: TGTGCCAGCAGCAATGGGGTCTACGAGCAGTACTTC. Translating it yields CASSNGVYEQYF.

The V gene is TRBV6-5, the J gene TRBJ1-2; no reliable D call. This CDR3 comprises 15 residues. With 2 bases removed from V and 6 bases from J, the gap between germline ends came to 16 bases. Germline V gene lookup returns CDR1 MNHEY and CDR2 SVGAGI. CDR3 DNA: TGTGCCAGCAGTTACAAAGGCAGATTCATTGATGGCTACACCTTC. Translating it yields CASSYKGRFIDGYTF.

The chain couples TRBV6-1 to TRBJ2-5; 12 bases agree with TRBD2. This CDR3 comprises 16 residues. V was clipped by 1 base and J by 3 bases; unmatched bases: 3. The V gene's germline CDR1 is MNHNS and CDR2 SASEGT. CDR3: CASSEGTSGIKETQYF. The CDR3 DNA reads as TGTGCCAGCAGTGAAGGGACTAGCGGGATTAAAGAGACCCAGTACTTC.

The chain uses TRBV19 and TRBJ2-1; 10 nucleotides line up with TRBD2. Looked up from germline, CDR1 is LNHDA and CDR2 is SQIVND (reference sequence). The length of the CDR3 is 15 residues. J gave up 7 bases and V 4 bases, and 7 bases lay outside the gene matches. CDR3 sequence: CASSRGTSELNEQFF. In nucleotides, the CDR3 is TGTGCCAGTAGTAGAGGGACTAGCGAGTTGAATGAGCAGTTCTTC.

The V and J genes are TRBV2 and TRBJ1-4; 7 positions match TRBD1. J gave up 8 bases and V 4 bases, and 7 bases lay outside the gene matches. This CDR3 has 14 amino acids. Germline lookup yields CDR1 SNHLY and CDR2 FYNNEI. CDR3 sequence reads: CASSATGVGEKLFF. DNA for the CDR3: TGTGCCAGCAGTGCTACAGGGGTAGGGGAAAAACTGTTTTTT.

The rearrangement uses TRBV4-3 and TRBJ2-5, with D possibly matching TRBD1 (6 bases). The J call is in doubt because the DNA end fits TRBJ2-7 better. The CDR3 has 14 residues. The germline V gene has CDR1 LGHNA and CDR2 YSLEER. The CDR3 DNA reads as TGCGCCAGCAGCCAAAGGGGGTTTGTCGACGAGCAGTACTTC. Encoded protein: CASSQRGFVDEQYF.

This chain joins TRBV6-4 and TRBJ2-7; D unresolved. This CDR3 spans 11 amino acids. Per the germline V gene, CDR1 is MRHNA and CDR2 is SNTAGT. The ends were cut back, 3 bases at V and 6 bases at J, with 6 bases in the middle. The CDR3 nucleotides read TGTGCCAGCAGTGATGGGGTCGAGCAGTACTTC. This translates into CASSDGVEQYF.

The genes are TRBV28 and TRBJ1-1, with D uncertain. The CDR3 has 13 amino acids. Germline V lookup: CDR1 MDHEN, CDR2 SYDVKM. The ends were cut back, 2 bases at V and 6 bases at J, with 10 bases in the middle. CDR3 DNA: TGTGCCAGCAGTTTAGGGATTAGAGCTGAAGCTTTCTTT. It yields the protein CASSLGIRAEAFF.

The genes are TRBV27 and TRBJ2-3, with TRBD2 matching over 9 bases. The CDR3 spans 17 residues. V lost 1 base to trimming and J lost 6 bases; unmatched junction nucleotides: 11. Germline CDR1 is MNHEY and CDR2 is SMNVEV (reference sequence). The CDR3 spells CASSLLGAGGPSDTQYF. CDR3 in DNA: TGTGCCAGCAGTTTATTAGGCGCGGGAGGGCCCTCGGATACGCAGTATTTT.

The chain uses TRBV7-6 and TRBJ1-1, with 7 bases that match TRBD1. The CDR3 consists of 17 residues. The germline V gene encodes CDR1 SGHVS and CDR2 FNYEAQ. V was clipped by 4 bases and J by 4 bases; unmatched bases: 15. CDR3 in amino acids: CASSSGTDGVWPTEAFF. As DNA, the CDR3 is TGTGCCAGCAGCTCAGGGACAGACGGTGTATGGCCCACTGAAGCTTTCTTT. Full variable domain (missing parts from reference TRBV7-6 and TRBJ1-1): GAGVSQSPRYKVTKRGQDVALRCDPISGHVSLYWYRQALGQGPEFLTYFNYEAQQDKSGLPNDRFSAERPEGSISTLTIQRTEQRDSAMYRCASSSGTDGVWPTEAFFGQGTRLTVV.

The chain couples TRBV5-6 to TRBJ1-2, with 10 nucleotides matching TRBD1. Germline V CDR1 and CDR2: SGHDT, YYEEEE. Germline trimming cut 4 bases from V and 4 bases from J; bases unmatched to any gene: 13. The CDR3 extends over 17 amino acids. CDR3 coding DNA: TGTGCCAGCAGCCTGCTCTCGTCTCGGACAGGGGGCTATGGCTACACCTTC. Protein sequence: CASSLLSSRTGGYGYTF.

This rearrangement joins TRBV7-6 to TRBJ1-5, with no clear D. This CDR3 spans 14 amino acids. V lost 5 bases and J lost 2, with 10 bases in between. Germline V gene data show CDR1 as SGHVS and CDR2 as FNYEAQ. CDR3 DNA: TGTGCCAGCAGCCACGCCGGGGGCAATCAGCCCCAGCATTTT. Its protein is CASSHAGGNQPQHF. Filled out from reference TRBV7-6 and TRBJ1-5, the complete variable domain reads GAGVSQSPRYKVTKRGQDVALRCDPISGHVSLYWYRQALGQGPEFLTYFNYEAQQDKSGLPNDRFSAERPEGSISTLTIQRTEQRDSAMYRCASSHAGGNQPQHFGDGTRLSIL.

The chain joins TRBV7-6 to TRBJ2-1; D gene uncertain. The CDR3 has 15 amino acids. Trimming removed 1 base at V and 0 bases at J, with 7 bases between. Germline V gives CDR1 SGHVS, CDR2 FNYEAQ. The DNA for the CDR3 is TGTGCCAGCAGCTTAGAGGCTACCTCCTACAATGAGCAGTTCTTC. This encodes CASSLEATSYNEQFF.

V gene TRBV4-2 combines with J gene TRBJ2-2; TRBD2 matches 9 bases. The CDR3 loop spans 17 amino acids. Unmatched junction bases numbered 9, after V lost 4 bases and J lost 3 bases. Germline V CDR1 and CDR2: LGHNA, YNFKEQ. The CDR3 DNA reads as TGTGCCAGCAGCCGAGGCGGGAGGGACTTGGACACCGGGGAGCTGTTTTTT. This sequence encodes CASSRGGRDLDTGELFF.